What follows are 5 T cell receptor beta chains derived from one specimen sequenced in a study of blood T cell repertoires in COVID-19. The protocol was immunoSEQ multiplex PCR, while the TCRdb copy is restricted to in-frame clones and leaves out a portion. Counted here are roughly 200,000 clones, roughly 80% occurring once; the ten biggest clones make up roughly 8.2%. Sequenced input: peripheral blood. The receptor source for this set is a woman aged 80 or over with COVID-19, enrolled during active disease.

This clone was seen a single time. The chain is built from TRBV30 and TRBJ1-2, with TRBD1 identical over 8 bases. The CDR3 runs to 13 residues. Unmatched junction bases numbered 5, after V lost 3 bases and J lost 5 bases. Germline V gene lookup returns CDR1 GTSNPN and CDR2 SVGIG (reference sequence). CDR3 sequence (DNA): TGTGCCTGGAGAACGACAGGGGCTTATGGCTACACCTTC. The encoded protein is CAWRTTGAYGYTF.

The CDR3 sequence is CASSLGTAGTEAFF. The CDR3 nucleotides read TGTGCCAGCTCACTAGGGACAGCAGGCACTGAAGCTTTCTTT. The chain has TRBV18 and TRBJ1-1; 7 bases fit TRBD1. The length of the CDR3 is 14 residues. Germline V gene sequence: CDR1 KGHSH, CDR2 LQKENI. The junction had 6 bases not matched to a gene; V was cut back by 4 bases and J by 4 bases.

The DNA of the CDR3 is TGTGCTAGTGGTCGTACCCTAGGAGATACGCAGTATTTT. Protein sequence: CASGRTLGDTQYF. V usage is TRBV12-5 and J usage is TRBJ2-3; D ambiguous. The CDR3 loop spans 13 amino acids. Trimming stripped 5 bases from V and 5 bases from J, with 11 bases between. The germline V gene has CDR1 LGHNT and CDR2 FRNRAP.

The chain links TRBV7-9 to TRBJ2-7; tentatively, D is TRBD2 (6 bases). V lost 7 bases and J lost 0, with 10 bases in between. CDR3 length: 13 residues. The germline V gene encodes CDR1 SEHNR and CDR2 FQNEAQ (reference sequence). CDR3 region: CASNTGVSYEQYF. As DNA, the CDR3 is TGTGCCAGCAACACGGGGGTCTCCTACGAGCAGTACTTC.

This chain joins TRBV7-5 and TRBJ1-2. TRBV7-5 is a pseudogene. This CDR3 comprises 15 residues. CDR3 nucleotides: TGTGCCAGAAGCTTAGTCGAGAGGGTTCACTATGGCTACACCTTC. This gives the protein CARSLVERVHYGYTF.